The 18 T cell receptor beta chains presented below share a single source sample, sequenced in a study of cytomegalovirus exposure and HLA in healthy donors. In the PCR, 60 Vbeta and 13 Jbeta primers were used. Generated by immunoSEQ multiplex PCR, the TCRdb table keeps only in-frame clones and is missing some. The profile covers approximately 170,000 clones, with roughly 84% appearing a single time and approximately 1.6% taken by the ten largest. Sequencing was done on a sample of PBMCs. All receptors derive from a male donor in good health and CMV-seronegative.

CDR3 nucleotide sequence: TGTGCCAGCAGACCCCTGGACAGGAACACCGGGGAGCTGTTTTTT. Protein: CASRPLDRNTGELFF. The chain carries TRBV27 and TRBJ2-2, with D maybe TRBD1 (6 bases). Germline V gene sequence: CDR1 MNHEY, CDR2 SMNVEV (reference sequence). This CDR3 has 15 residues. V was trimmed by 6 bases and J by 1 base, leaving 12 bases between them.

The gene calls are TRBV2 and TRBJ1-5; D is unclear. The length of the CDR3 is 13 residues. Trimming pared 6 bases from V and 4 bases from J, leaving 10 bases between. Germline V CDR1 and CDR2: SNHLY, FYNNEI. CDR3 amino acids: CASSNRENQPQHF. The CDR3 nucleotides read TGTGCCAGCAGCAACAGAGAAAATCAGCCCCAGCATTTT.

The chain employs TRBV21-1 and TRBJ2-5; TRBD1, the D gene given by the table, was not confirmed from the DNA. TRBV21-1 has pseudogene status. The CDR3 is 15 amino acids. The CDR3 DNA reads TGTGCCAGCAGCCATTGTGACAGGGCGGGAGAGACCCAGTACTTC. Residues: CASSHCDRAGETQYF.

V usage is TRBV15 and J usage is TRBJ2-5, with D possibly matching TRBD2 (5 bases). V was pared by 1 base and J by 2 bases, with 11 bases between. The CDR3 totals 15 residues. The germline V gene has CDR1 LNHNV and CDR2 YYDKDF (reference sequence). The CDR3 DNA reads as TGTGCCACCAGCAGAGCCCCAGCGGCTCAAGAGACCCAGTACTTC. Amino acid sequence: CATSRAPAAQETQYF.

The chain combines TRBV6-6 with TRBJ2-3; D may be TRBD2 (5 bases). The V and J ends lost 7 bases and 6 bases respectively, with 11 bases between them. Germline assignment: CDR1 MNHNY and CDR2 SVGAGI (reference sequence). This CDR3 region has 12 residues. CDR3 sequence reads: CASTQSGDTQYF. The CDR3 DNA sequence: TGTGCCAGCACCCAATCGGGGGATACGCAGTATTTT.

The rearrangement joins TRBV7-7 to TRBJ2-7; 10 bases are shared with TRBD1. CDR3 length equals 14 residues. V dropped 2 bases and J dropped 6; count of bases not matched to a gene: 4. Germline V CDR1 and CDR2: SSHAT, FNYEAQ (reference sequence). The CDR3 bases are TGTGCCAGCAGCTTAAGGACAGGGGGGTCCGAGCAGTACTTC. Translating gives CASSLRTGGSEQYF.

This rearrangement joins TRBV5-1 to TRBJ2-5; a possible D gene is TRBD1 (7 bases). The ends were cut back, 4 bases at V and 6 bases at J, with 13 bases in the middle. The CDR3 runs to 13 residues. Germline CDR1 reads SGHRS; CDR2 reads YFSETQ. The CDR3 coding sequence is TGCGCCAGCAGCCAAGCAGGGGGGCAGACCCAGTACTTC. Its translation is CASSQAGGQTQYF.

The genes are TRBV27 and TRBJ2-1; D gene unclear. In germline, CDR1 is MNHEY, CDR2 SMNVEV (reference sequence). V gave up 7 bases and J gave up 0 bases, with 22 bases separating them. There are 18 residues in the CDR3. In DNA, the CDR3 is TGTGCCAGCACCCCCCCCCGCGGCTTTATGAGCTCCTACAATGAGCAGTTCTTC. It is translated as CASTPPRGFMSSYNEQFF.

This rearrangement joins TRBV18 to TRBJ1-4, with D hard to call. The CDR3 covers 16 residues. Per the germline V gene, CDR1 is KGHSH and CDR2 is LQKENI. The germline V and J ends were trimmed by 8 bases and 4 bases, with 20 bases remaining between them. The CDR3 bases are TGTGCCAGCGCCCTCGGCCTGCCGGGGAGTAATGAAAAACTGTTTTTT. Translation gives CASALGLPGSNEKLFF.

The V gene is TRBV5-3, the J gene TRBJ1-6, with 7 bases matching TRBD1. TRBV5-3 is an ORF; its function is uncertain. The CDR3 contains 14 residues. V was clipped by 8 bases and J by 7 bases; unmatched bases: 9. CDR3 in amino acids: CASSGGPMNSPLHF. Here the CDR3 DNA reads TGTGCCAGCTCAGGGGGGCCGATGAATTCACCCCTCCACTTT.

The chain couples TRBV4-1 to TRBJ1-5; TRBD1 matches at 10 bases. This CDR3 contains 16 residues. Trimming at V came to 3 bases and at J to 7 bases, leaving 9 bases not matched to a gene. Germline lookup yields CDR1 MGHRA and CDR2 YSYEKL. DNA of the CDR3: TGCGCCAGCAGCCAGCCGGGACAGGGGATTGGGCAGCCCCAGCATTTT. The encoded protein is CASSQPGQGIGQPQHF.

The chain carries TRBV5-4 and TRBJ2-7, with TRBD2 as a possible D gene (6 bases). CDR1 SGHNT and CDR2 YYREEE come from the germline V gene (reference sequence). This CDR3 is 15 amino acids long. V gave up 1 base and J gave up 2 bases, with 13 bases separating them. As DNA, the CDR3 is TGTGCCAGCAGCTTGTCATGGGGGGAGGCCTACGAGCAGTACTTC. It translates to CASSLSWGEAYEQYF.

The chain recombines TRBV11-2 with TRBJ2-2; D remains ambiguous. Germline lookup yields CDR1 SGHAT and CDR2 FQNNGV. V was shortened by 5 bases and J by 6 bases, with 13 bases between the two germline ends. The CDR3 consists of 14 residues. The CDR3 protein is CASSASLGAGELFF. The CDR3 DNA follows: TGTGCCAGCAGCGCCTCCCTGGGCGCCGGGGAGCTGTTTTTT.

CDR3 region: CASSLVPRGSSYNEQFF. The CDR3, as DNA: TGTGCCAGCAGCTTAGTTCCGCGAGGAAGCTCCTACAATGAGCAGTTCTTC. This chain links TRBV11-2 with TRBJ2-1, with D unresolved. The CDR3 is made up of 17 amino acids. CDR1 and CDR2 (germline): SGHAT, FQNNGV. Trimming pared 1 base from V and 0 bases from J, leaving 13 bases between.

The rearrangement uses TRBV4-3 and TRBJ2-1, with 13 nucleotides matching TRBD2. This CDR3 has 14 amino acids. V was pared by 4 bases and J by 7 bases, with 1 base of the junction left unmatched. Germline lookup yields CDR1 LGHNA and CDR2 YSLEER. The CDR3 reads CASSPGLAGNEQFF. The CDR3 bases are TGCGCCAGCAGCCCGGGACTAGCGGGAAATGAGCAGTTCTTC.

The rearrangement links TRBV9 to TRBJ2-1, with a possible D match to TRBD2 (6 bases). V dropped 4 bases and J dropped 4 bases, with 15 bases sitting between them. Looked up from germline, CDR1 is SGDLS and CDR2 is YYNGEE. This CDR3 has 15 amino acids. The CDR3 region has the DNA TGTGCCAGCAGCCCCGGGAGAGGAGGTTACAATGAGCAGTTCTTC. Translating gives CASSPGRGGYNEQFF. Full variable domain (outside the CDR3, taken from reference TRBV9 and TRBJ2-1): DSGVTQTPKHLITATGQRVTLRCSPRSGDLSVYWYQQSLDQGLQFLIQYYNGEERAKGNILERFSAQQFPDLHSELNLSSLELGDSALYFCASSPGRGGYNEQFFGPGTRLTVL.

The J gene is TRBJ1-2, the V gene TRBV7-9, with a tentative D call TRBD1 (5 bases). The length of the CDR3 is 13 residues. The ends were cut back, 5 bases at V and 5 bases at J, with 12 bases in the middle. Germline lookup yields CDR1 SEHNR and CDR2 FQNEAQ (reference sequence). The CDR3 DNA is TGTGCCAGCAGCCTAGAAGGGGCGTATGGCTACACCTTC. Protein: CASSLEGAYGYTF.

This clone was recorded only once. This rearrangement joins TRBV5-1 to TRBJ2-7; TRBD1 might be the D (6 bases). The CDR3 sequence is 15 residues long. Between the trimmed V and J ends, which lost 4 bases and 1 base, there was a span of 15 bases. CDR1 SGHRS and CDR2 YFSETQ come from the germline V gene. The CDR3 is CASSGDRSPSYEQYF. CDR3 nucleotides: TGCGCCAGCAGCGGCGACAGGAGCCCTTCCTACGAGCAGTACTTC.